This section outlines one T cell receptor (beta chain) sequence together with its context. Its antigen is unknown. The sample comes from a study of graft-versus-host responses after intestinal transplantation. The V end lost 5 bases, the J end lost 0 bases, and 13 bases lay between the germline ends. This CDR3 region has 15 residues. Germline V lookup: CDR1 SGHAT, CDR2 FQDESV (reference sequence). Some clones are missing from TCRdb's copy, which holds only in-frame ones; the method was immunoSEQ multiplex PCR. The table shows more than 65,000 clones, with 90% to 95% occurring only once. The sequence was obtained from a human donor who received an intestinal transplant. Source: unstimulated CD8+ T cells sorted from spleen or lymph node cells, taken before intestinal transplant. The chain is built from TRBV11-1 and TRBJ1-1; D might be TRBD1 (6 bases). CDR3 in DNA: TGTGCCAGCAGCATAGGGACACCGATGAACACTGAAGCTTTCTTT. Translation: CASSIGTPMNTEAFF.